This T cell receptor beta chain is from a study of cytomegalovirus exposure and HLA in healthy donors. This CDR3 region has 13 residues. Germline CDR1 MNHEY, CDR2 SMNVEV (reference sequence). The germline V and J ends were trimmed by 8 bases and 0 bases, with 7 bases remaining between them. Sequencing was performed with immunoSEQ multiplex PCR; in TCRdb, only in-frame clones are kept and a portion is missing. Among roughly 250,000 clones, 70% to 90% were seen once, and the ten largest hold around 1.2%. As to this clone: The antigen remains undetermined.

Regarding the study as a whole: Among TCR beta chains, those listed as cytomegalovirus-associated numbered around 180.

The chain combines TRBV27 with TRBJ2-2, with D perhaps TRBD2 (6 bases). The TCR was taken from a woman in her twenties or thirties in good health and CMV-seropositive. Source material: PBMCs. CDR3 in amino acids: CASRRANTGELFF. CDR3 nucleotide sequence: TGTGCCAGCCGGAGGGCGAACACCGGGGAGCTGTTTTTT.